This T cell receptor beta chain was obtained from a study of CD8+CD57+ T cells in acquired aplastic anemia. About the research overall: The study obtained an average of approximately 2.9 ug of DNA from sorted CD4+ and CD8+ cells. Study observations and caveats: No significant difference in CD8+ Simpson's diversity was found between patients and controls.

The germline gives CDR1 LGHDT, CDR2 YNNKEL (reference sequence). The CDR3 is 18 residues long. V dropped 1 base and J dropped 0 bases, with 16 bases sitting between them. Comments on this clonotype: The antigen remains unidentified.

Profiling of TCR beta VDJ combinations and CDR3 sequences used genomic DNA as template. In TCRdb, the reads were re-called with MiXCR into one record per CDR3 protein. The sample includes roughly 420,000 distinct CDR3 sequences, 55% to 70% of them seen just once. J is TRBJ1-3 and V is TRBV3-1, with D possibly TRBD1 on 5 matching bases. The source is a human donor in good health, serving as a control. Sequenced material: sorted CD4+, CD8+, or CD8+CD57+ T cells (not recorded which) from PBMCs. The DNA for the CDR3 is TGTGCCAGCAGCCAAGGGTGGCCCGGGACTGACTCTGGAAACACCATATATTTT. Residues: CASSQGWPGTDSGNTIYF.